The 13 T cell receptor beta chains presented below share a single source sample, sequenced in a study of CD8 T cells in ankylosing spondylitis. One entry per CDR3 protein results from TCRdb running MiXCR on the 5' RACE reads. Of a few hundred thousand distinct CDR3 sequences listed, around 18% are singletons. Sequencing was done on a sample of blood, either unsorted or a sorted T cell fraction (not recorded which). These receptor sequences come from a male donor with ankylosing spondylitis or in good health (not recorded which).

The V gene is TRBV5-1, the J gene TRBJ2-1; D unresolved. The V and J ends lost 5 bases and 4 bases respectively, with 16 bases between them. Germline V gene sequence: CDR1 SGHRS, CDR2 YFSETQ. This CDR3 is 15 amino acids long. The CDR3 here is CASRPQPFAYNEQFF. The CDR3 DNA reads TGCGCCAGCAGACCGCAGCCTTTCGCGTACAATGAGCAGTTCTTC.

This chain links TRBV18 with TRBJ2-3, with unresolved D. V was shortened by 3 bases and J by 5 bases, with 6 bases between the two germline ends. Per the germline V gene, CDR1 is KGHSH and CDR2 is LQKENI. The CDR3 contains 12 residues. The CDR3 here is CASSPFRDTQYF. CDR3 DNA: TGTGCCAGCTCACCCTTTAGAGATACGCAGTATTTT.

The chain carries TRBV12-3 or TRBV12-4 and TRBJ2-7; D gene unclear. The V end was cut by 1 base, the J end by 8 bases, with 9 bases between. The CDR3 loop spans 12 amino acids. In DNA, the CDR3 is TGTGCCAGCAGTTTAGGTGGGAATAAGCAGTACGTC. Amino acids: CASSLGGNKQYV.

This clonotype occurred many times. The chain joins TRBV3-1 to TRBJ1-6; D is uncertain. V was clipped by 0 bases and J by 14 bases, with 20 bases between them. Germline loops: CDR1 LGHDT, CDR2 YNNKEL (reference sequence). The CDR3 runs 16 residues. CDR3 in DNA: TGTGCCAGCAGCCAAGATTCGGGGAGGGCTTATTCGGCCCTCCACTTT. It encodes CASSQDSGRAYSALHF.

The rearrangement uses TRBV2 and TRBJ2-5, with D possibly matching TRBD2 (5 bases). The CDR3 is 12 amino acids. Germline CDR1 reads SNHLY; CDR2 reads FYNNEI. The ends were cut back, 6 bases at V and 1 base at J, with 6 bases in the middle. The CDR3 DNA follows: TGTGCCAGCAGGAGGGTCCAAGAGACCCAGTACTTC. The encoded protein is CASRRVQETQYF.

This rearrangement joins TRBV7-3 to TRBJ2-1, with TRBD2 matching 7 bases. Trimming at V came to 1 base and at J to 0 bases, leaving 3 bases not matched to a gene. The CDR3 is made up of 16 amino acids. Germline lookup yields CDR1 SGHTA and CDR2 FQGTGA. In DNA form, the CDR3 reads TGTGCCAGCAGCTTAATGGGAGGGAGCTCCTACAATGAGCAGTTCTTC. It translates to CASSLMGGSSYNEQFF.

In its sample, this clonotype is medium-sized. This chain links TRBV7-6 with TRBJ2-3, with TRBD2 matching over 10 bases. This CDR3 has 14 amino acids. In germline, CDR1 is SGHVS, CDR2 FNYEAQ. V was pared by 2 bases and J by 4 bases, with 0 bases of the junction left unmatched. The CDR3 here is CASSLLAGADTQYF. Here the CDR3 DNA reads TGTGCCAGCAGCTTACTAGCGGGAGCAGATACGCAGTATTTT. The whole variable domain, filled in from reference TRBV7-6 and TRBJ2-3, reads GAGVSQSPRYKVTKRGQDVALRCDPISGHVSLYWYRQALGQGPEFLTYFNYEAQQDKSGLPNDRFSAERPEGSISTLTIQRTEQRDSAMYRCASSLLAGADTQYFGPGTRLTVL.

V usage is TRBV7-6 and J usage is TRBJ2-7; D is possibly TRBD1 or TRBD2 (5 bases each). CDR1 and CDR2 from the germline V gene are SGHVS and FNYEAQ. V was shortened by 5 bases and J by 3 bases, with 14 bases between the two germline ends. The CDR3 has 14 amino acids. The CDR3 loop is CASSGGPQSYEQYV. CDR3 DNA: TGTGCCAGCAGCGGGGGACCGCAGAGCTACGAGCAGTACGTC.

This clonotype was counted at least ten times. The V and J genes are TRBV3-1 and TRBJ2-3; 13 bases are shared with TRBD2. Germline loops: CDR1 LGHDT, CDR2 YNNKEL (reference sequence). The CDR3 sequence is 17 residues long. The J segment lost 6 bases and the V segment lost 5 bases, leaving 11 bases of the junction unmatched. The CDR3 sequence is CASSSSFGTSGIDTQYF. DNA for the CDR3: TGTGCCAGCAGCTCCTCGTTCGGGACTAGCGGGATTGATACGCAGTATTTT.

This clonotype was found a few times. This sequence joins TRBV28 and TRBJ2-7, with 11 bases identical to TRBD1. V shed 6 bases and J 6 bases; nucleotides not matched to a gene: 7. The germline gives CDR1 MDHEN, CDR2 SYDVKM. The CDR3 runs 14 residues. This CDR3 is CASSQMDRGLEQYV. CDR3 coding DNA: TGTGCCAGCAGCCAGATGGACAGGGGGCTCGAGCAGTACGTC.

The chain combines TRBV5-1 with TRBJ2-2; 8 nucleotides line up with TRBD1. Germline trimming cut 1 base from V and 0 bases from J; bases unmatched to any gene: 17. This CDR3 has 21 residues. Looked up from germline, CDR1 is SGHRS and CDR2 is YFSETQ. For the CDR3, the DNA is TGCGCCAGCAGCTTGCGCGCACTAAATCCCGGACAGGGAACGAACACCGGGGAGCTGTTTTTT. It encodes CASSLRALNPGQGTNTGELFF.

At least ten counts were recorded for this clonotype. The V and J genes are TRBV5-1 and TRBJ1-2; unclear D gene. The CDR3 runs to 15 residues. Trimming removed 0 bases at V and 2 bases at J, with 11 bases between. Per germline, CDR1 SGHRS and CDR2 YFSETQ. The CDR3 region is CASSLERTPNYGYTF. The CDR3 DNA is TGCGCCAGCAGCTTGGAACGGACTCCGAACTATGGCTACACCTTC. The full variable domain, rest sourced from reference TRBV5-1 and TRBJ1-2, is KAGVTQTPRYLIKTRGQQVTLSCSPISGHRSVSWYQQTPGQGLQFLFEYFSETQRNKGNFPGRFSGRQFSNSRSEMNVSTLELGDSALYLCASSLERTPNYGYTFGSGTRLTVV.

This clonotype was seen a handful of times. The genes are TRBV27 and TRBJ2-2, with TRBD2 matching 8 bases. This CDR3 is 18 amino acids long. V was clipped by 8 bases and J by 1 base; unmatched bases: 15. The germline gives CDR1 MNHEY, CDR2 SMNVEV (reference sequence). This chain's CDR3 is CASRLRPAGVWNTGELFF. DNA for the CDR3: TGTGCCAGCCGATTGCGACCAGCGGGAGTTTGGAACACCGGGGAGCTGTTTTTT.